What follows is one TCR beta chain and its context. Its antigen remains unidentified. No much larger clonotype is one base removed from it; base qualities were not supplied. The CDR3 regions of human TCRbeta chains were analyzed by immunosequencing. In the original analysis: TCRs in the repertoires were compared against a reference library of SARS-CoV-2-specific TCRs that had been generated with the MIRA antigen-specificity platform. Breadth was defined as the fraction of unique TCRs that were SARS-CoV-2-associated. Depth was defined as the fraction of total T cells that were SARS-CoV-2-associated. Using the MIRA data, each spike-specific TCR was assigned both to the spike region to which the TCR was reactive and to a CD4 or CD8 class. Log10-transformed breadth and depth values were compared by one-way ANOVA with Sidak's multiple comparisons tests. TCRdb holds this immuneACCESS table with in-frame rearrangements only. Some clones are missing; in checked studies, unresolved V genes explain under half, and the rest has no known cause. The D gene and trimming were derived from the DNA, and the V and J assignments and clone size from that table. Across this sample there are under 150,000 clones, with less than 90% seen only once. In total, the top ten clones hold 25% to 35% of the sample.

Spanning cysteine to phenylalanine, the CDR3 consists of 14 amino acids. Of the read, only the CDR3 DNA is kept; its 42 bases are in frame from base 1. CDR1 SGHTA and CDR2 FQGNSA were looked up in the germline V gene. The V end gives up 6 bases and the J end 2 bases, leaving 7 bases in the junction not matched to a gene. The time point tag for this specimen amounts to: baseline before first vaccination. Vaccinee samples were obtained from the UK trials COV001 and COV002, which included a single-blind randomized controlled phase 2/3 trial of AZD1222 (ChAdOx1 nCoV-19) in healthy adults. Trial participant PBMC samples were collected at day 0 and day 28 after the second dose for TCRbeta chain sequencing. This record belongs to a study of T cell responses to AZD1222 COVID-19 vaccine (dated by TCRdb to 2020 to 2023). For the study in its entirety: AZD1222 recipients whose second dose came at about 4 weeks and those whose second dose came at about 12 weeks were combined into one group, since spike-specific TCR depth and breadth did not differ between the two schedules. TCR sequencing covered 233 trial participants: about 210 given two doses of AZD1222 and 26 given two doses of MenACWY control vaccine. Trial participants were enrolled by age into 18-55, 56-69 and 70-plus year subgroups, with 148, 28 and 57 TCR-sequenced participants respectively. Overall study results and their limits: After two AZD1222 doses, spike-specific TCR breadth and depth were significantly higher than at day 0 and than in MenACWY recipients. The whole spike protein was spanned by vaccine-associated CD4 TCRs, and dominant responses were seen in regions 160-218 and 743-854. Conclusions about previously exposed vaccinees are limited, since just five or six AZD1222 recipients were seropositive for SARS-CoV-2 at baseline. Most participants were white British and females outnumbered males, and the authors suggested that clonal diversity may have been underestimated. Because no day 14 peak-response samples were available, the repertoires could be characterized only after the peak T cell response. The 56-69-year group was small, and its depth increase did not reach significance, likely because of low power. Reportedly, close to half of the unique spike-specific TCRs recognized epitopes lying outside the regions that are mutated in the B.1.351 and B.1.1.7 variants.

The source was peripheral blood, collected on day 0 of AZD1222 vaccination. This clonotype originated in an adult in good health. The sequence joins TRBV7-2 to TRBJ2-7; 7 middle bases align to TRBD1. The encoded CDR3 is CASRLDRRAYEQYF. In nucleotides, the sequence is TGTGCCAGCAGACTGGACAGGCGAGCCTACGAGCAGTACTTC.